These 24 T cell receptor beta chains originate from one sample sequenced in a study of OX40 agonist ivuxolimab in advanced cancers. TCRdb keeps only in-frame clones here, not all; method: immunoSEQ multiplex PCR. The table includes 66,000 or so clones, roughly 73% detected once. The source material was CD4+ or CD8+ T cells sorted from blood, sampled in a trial of the OX40 agonist ivuxolimab. The receptors shown here come from an adult with an advanced solid tumor such as melanoma, head and neck, liver or kidney cancer.

The rearrangement links TRBV5-6 to TRBJ2-7, with 11 nucleotides matching TRBD2. Looked up from germline, CDR1 is SGHDT and CDR2 is YYEEEE. The CDR3 is 14 residues long. V lost 6 bases to trimming and J lost 9 bases; unmatched junction nucleotides: 11. In nucleotides, the CDR3 is TGTGCCAGCAACTTAGCGGGAGGGGTTATAGGGCAGTACTTC. Translated, it gives CASNLAGGVIGQYF. The variable domain in full, with the rest retrieved from reference TRBV5-6 and TRBJ2-7, is DAGVTQSPTHLIKTRGQQVTLRCSPKSGHDTVSWYQQALGQGPQFIFQYYEEEERQRGNFPDRFSGHQFPNYSSELNVNALLLGDSALYLCASNLAGGVIGQYFGPGTRLTVT.

The chain carries TRBV9 and TRBJ1-2; D might be TRBD1 (5 bases). The CDR3 covers 14 residues. CDR1 is SGDLS, CDR2 YYNGEE, per germline. V lost 0 bases, J lost 5 bases, and 11 bases lay in between. The CDR3 is CASSVVAGTYGYTF. CDR3 nucleotides: TGTGCCAGCAGCGTAGTTGCGGGGACGTATGGCTACACCTTC.

The chain combines TRBV5-4 with TRBJ1-1; D not certain. Trimming took off 4 bases at V and 0 bases at J, with 10 bases between the two ends. This CDR3 is 14 amino acids long. In germline, CDR1 is SGHNT, CDR2 YYREEE (reference sequence). CDR3 coding DNA: TGTGCCAGCAGCCCATTCCCGTTGAACACTGAAGCTTTCTTT. Protein product: CASSPFPLNTEAFF.

This chain joins TRBV5-4 and TRBJ2-3; unclear D gene. The V gene's germline CDR1 is SGHNT and CDR2 YYREEE (reference sequence). This CDR3 is 12 amino acids long. The V end was cut by 4 bases, the J end by 3 bases, with 6 bases between. The CDR3 DNA reads TGTGCCAGCAGCCCACGTACAGATACGCAGTATTTT. This encodes CASSPRTDTQYF.

The J gene is TRBJ1-5, the V gene TRBV6-1, with D tentatively TRBD1 (6 bases). V lost 1 base, J lost 4 bases, and 11 bases lay in between. The germline CDR1 and CDR2 sequences are MNHNS and SASEGT. The length of the CDR3 is 15 residues. CDR3: CASSEGGHLNQPQHF. The DNA of the CDR3 is TGTGCCAGCAGTGAAGGGGGACACCTAAATCAGCCCCAGCATTTT.

The chain carries TRBV30 and TRBJ2-7; 10 bases line up with TRBD2. The CDR3 is 13 residues long. The V gene end was trimmed by 5 bases and the J gene end by 2 bases; junction bases not matched to a gene: 3. Per germline, CDR1 GTSNPN and CDR2 SVGIG (reference sequence). This chain's CDR3 is CAWGSGGTYEQYF. CDR3 nucleotide sequence: TGTGCCTGGGGTAGCGGGGGGACCTACGAGCAGTACTTC.

This clone was observed a handful of times. J is TRBJ2-3 and V is TRBV30, with 10 bases lining up with TRBD2. V dropped 3 bases and J dropped 5; count of bases not matched to a gene: 11. The CDR3 is 16 amino acids. Germline CDR1 is GTSNPN and CDR2 is SVGIG (reference sequence). CDR3: CAWSVGLAGAVDTQYF. CDR3 in DNA: TGTGCCTGGAGCGTGGGGCTAGCGGGAGCAGTAGATACGCAGTATTTT.

The chain couples TRBV4-1 to TRBJ2-7; TRBD1 matches at 8 bases. CDR1 is MGHRA, CDR2 YSYEKL, per germline. The CDR3 has 17 residues. Trimming took 0 bases from V and 1 from J; bases not matched to a gene: 8. The CDR3 DNA follows: TGCGCCAGCAGCCAAGACTCGCAGGGGGCTAAATCCTACGAGCAGTACTTC. Protein sequence: CASSQDSQGAKSYEQYF.

The rearrangement joins TRBV2 to TRBJ1-5; D possibly corresponds to TRBD1 (5 bases). The V gene's germline CDR1 is SNHLY and CDR2 FYNNEI. With 4 bases removed from V and 4 bases from J, the gap between germline ends came to 14 bases. This CDR3 comprises 15 residues. The CDR3 nucleotides are TGTGCCAGCAGTGTTGGGGCCAATTCTAATCAGCCCCAGCATTTT. Its protein is CASSVGANSNQPQHF.

This chain joins TRBV28 and TRBJ1-5; TRBD1 matches 7 bases. Germline assignment: CDR1 MDHEN and CDR2 SYDVKM. The V and J ends lost 2 bases and 6 bases, in that order; junction bases with no gene match: 7. The CDR3 extends over 15 amino acids. DNA for the CDR3: TGTGCCAGCAGTTTACGGTCACAGGGGATTCAGCCCCAGCATTTT. Translated, it gives CASSLRSQGIQPQHF.

The rearrangement joins TRBV9 to TRBJ1-2; possibly TRBD1 for D (5 bases). The germline V gene encodes CDR1 SGDLS and CDR2 YYNGEE. This CDR3 region has 16 residues. Trimming shortened V by 0 bases and J by 8 bases, and 20 bases separated the two germline ends. DNA for the CDR3: TGTGCCAGCAGCGTAGGAATCGGGACCAACGGTTTCGGCTACACCTTC. Its protein product is CASSVGIGTNGFGYTF.

The V gene is TRBV11-2, the J gene TRBJ1-4; tentative D call: TRBD1 (5 bases). The CDR3 covers 15 residues. Germline V gene sequence: CDR1 SGHAT, CDR2 FQNNGV. Trimming removed 1 base at V and 7 bases at J, with 13 bases between. CDR3 bases: TGTGCCAGCAGCTTAGGTCCCGGGGGGAGTGAAAAACTGTTTTTT. Translation: CASSLGPGGSEKLFF.

The chain couples TRBV30 to TRBJ2-3; D might be TRBD2 (6 bases). Germline-derived CDR1 and CDR2 are GTSNPN and SVGIG (reference sequence). The V end was cut by 3 bases, the J end by 1 base, with 11 bases between. This CDR3 region has 14 residues. The CDR3 DNA reads TGTGCCTGGAGCGGGGAGGTGGGCACAGATACGCAGTATTTT. Protein sequence: CAWSGEVGTDTQYF.

This chain joins TRBV9 and TRBJ1-2, with 8 bases aligning to TRBD1. V lost 4 bases and J lost 0; bases outside the gene matches: 5. Per germline, CDR1 SGDLS and CDR2 YYNGEE. The CDR3 spans 15 residues. Here the CDR3 DNA reads TGTGCCAGCAGCCTCGGACAGGGACCTAACTATGGCTACACCTTC. This codes for CASSLGQGPNYGYTF.

The count of this clone is one. CDR3 sequence (DNA): TGTGCCTGGAGTGTCGAGACTAGCGGGAGTGAGCAGTTCTTC. Protein sequence: CAWSVETSGSEQFF. This chain links TRBV30 with TRBJ2-1; 12 positions match TRBD2. The trim removed 0 bases at V and 9 bases at J, leaving 3 bases unmatched. Germline CDR1 and CDR2: GTSNPN and SVGIG (reference sequence). This CDR3 is built from 14 residues.

This chain links TRBV5-5 with TRBJ1-2; no definite D call. Trimming stripped 4 bases from V and 3 bases from J, with 16 bases between. Germline values: CDR1 SGHKS, CDR2 YYEKEE (reference sequence). The CDR3 has 15 residues. The CDR3 reads CASSPTSGLDYGYTF. DNA for the CDR3: TGTGCCAGCAGCCCCACTTCGGGCTTGGACTATGGCTACACCTTC.

J is TRBJ2-1 and V is TRBV7-3, with D uncertain. V dropped 4 bases and J dropped 6 bases, with 10 bases sitting between them. The germline V gene encodes CDR1 SGHTA and CDR2 FQGTGA. The CDR3 is made up of 13 amino acids. CDR3 in DNA: TGTGCCAGCAGCTCCACCTCCGGCAATGAGCAGTTCTTC. Protein: CASSSTSGNEQFF.

This chain links TRBV21-1 with TRBJ1-2. TRBV21-1 is a recognized pseudogene. The CDR3 has 15 amino acids. CDR3 sequence: CASDGQGQDDYGYTF. In nucleotides, the CDR3 is TGTGCCAGCGACGGGCAAGGGCAGGACGACTATGGCTACACCTTC.

The rearrangement uses TRBV4-1 and TRBJ1-2, with 12 bases matching TRBD1. Trimming cost V 6 bases and J 7 bases; bases outside gene matches: 9. The CDR3 has 15 amino acids. Looked up from germline, CDR1 is MGHRA and CDR2 is YSYEKL. As DNA, the CDR3 is TGCGCCAGCAGGAACCCGGGACAGGGGGCATCTGGCTACACCTTC. Protein product: CASRNPGQGASGYTF.

This clone was seen a few times. The rearrangement links TRBV10-3 to TRBJ2-2; TRBD1 matches 7 bases. The germline V gene encodes CDR1 ENHRY and CDR2 SYGVKD. The CDR3 runs to 15 residues. V dropped 5 bases and J dropped 5; count of bases not matched to a gene: 8. The CDR3 sequence: CAISTRGMRTGELFF. CDR3 bases: TGTGCCATCAGTACCAGGGGGATGAGGACCGGGGAGCTGTTTTTT.

The chain is built from TRBV5-1 and TRBJ2-1; 7 nucleotides line up with TRBD2. Germline CDR1 and CDR2: SGHRS and YFSETQ. Unmatched junction bases numbered 7, after V lost 5 bases and J lost 5 bases. The CDR3 length is 14 residues. DNA for the CDR3: TGCGCCAGCAGACGGGCTAGCGGAAACAATGAGCAGTTCTTC. Translation: CASRRASGNNEQFF.

The chain recombines TRBV6-6 with TRBJ2-7; D remains ambiguous. Trimming left V 6 bases short and J 4 bases short, with 19 bases between. Germline-derived CDR1 and CDR2 are MNHNY and SVGAGI (reference sequence). The CDR3 totals 15 residues. CDR3 sequence: CASSRTPTSFYEQYF. In DNA, the CDR3 is TGTGCCAGCAGCCGCACTCCGACCTCCTTTTACGAGCAGTACTTC.

The genes are TRBV6-1 and TRBJ2-4, with D maybe TRBD1 (5 bases). The CDR3 contains 17 residues. Trimming took off 2 bases at V and 1 base at J, with 15 bases between the two ends. Looked up from germline, CDR1 is MNHNS and CDR2 is SASEGT. Written as DNA, the CDR3 is TGTGCCAGCAGTGAAAATTGGGCAGGGATGGCCAAAAACATTCAGTACTTC. Residues: CASSENWAGMAKNIQYF.

The chain has TRBV19 and TRBJ2-1; D is unclear. The CDR3 extends over 16 amino acids. With 1 base removed from V and 2 bases from J, the gap between germline ends came to 12 bases. Looked up from germline, CDR1 is LNHDA and CDR2 is SQIVND (reference sequence). The CDR3 is CASSIGSVLPYNEQFF. CDR3 nucleotide sequence: TGTGCCAGTAGTATAGGTTCGGTTCTACCCTACAATGAGCAGTTCTTC. Looking up the rest from reference TRBV19 and TRBJ2-1 gives the full variable domain: DGGITQSPKYLFRKEGQNVTLSCEQNLNHDAMYWYRQDPGQGLRLIYYSQIVNDFQKGDIAEGYSVSREKKESFPLTVTSAQKNPTAFYLCASSIGSVLPYNEQFFGPGTRLTVL.